This is a list of T cell receptor beta chains from one sample in a study of T cells after yellow fever vaccination. TCRdb reanalysed the 5' RACE reads using MiXCR and keeps one entry per CDR3 protein. The table includes a few hundred thousand distinct CDR3 sequences, 3.6% detected once. Source: PBMCs, taken 15 days after the yellow fever booster vaccination. These receptors were obtained from a man aged 18 to 29 who received the YFV17D yellow fever vaccine. The CDR3 runs from the conserved cysteine through the conserved F or W. The order of the fields is clone size, J gene, D gene, V gene, CDR3 DNA, CDR3 protein. D genes are given only for firm matches. The size entry is marked missing in some rows and otherwise reads once, few, many or a size class.

>many|TRBJ2-1|NA|TRBV5-4
TGTGCCAGCAGCGAGACAGCCAATGAGCAGTTCTTC
CASSETANEQFF
>many|TRBJ1-4|NA|TRBV2
TGTGCCAGCAGCGCCCAAGGACCGCTGGGGGAAAAACTGTTTTTT
CASSAQGPLGEKLFF
>many|TRBJ2-3|NA|TRBV19
TGTGCCAGTAGTATGACGGCGGGGATTAGCACAGATACGCAGTATTTT
CASSMTAGISTDTQYF
>many|TRBJ2-1|NA|TRBV30
TGTGCCTGGCGGTGGGGGGGCCGAAATGAGCAGTTCTTC
CAWRWGGRNEQFF
>many|TRBJ1-5|NA|TRBV12-3/TRBV12-4
TGTGCCAGCAGCTCAGGGAGCAATCAGCCCCAGCATTTT
CASSSGSNQPQHF
>many|TRBJ2-7|NA|TRBV7-9
TGTGCCAGCAGCTTTAATAGTAACTACGAGCAGTACTTC
CASSFNSNYEQYF
>many|TRBJ2-3|TRBD2|TRBV20-1
TGCAGTGCTGAACCGGGACTAGCGGGGGCCCTCACAGATACGCAGTATTTT
CSAEPGLAGALTDTQYF
>NA|TRBJ1-3|NA|TRBV12-3/TRBV12-4
TGTGCCAGCAGTTTCCAGGGCCCCGGAAACACCATATATTTT
CASSFQGPGNTIYF
>NA|TRBJ2-3|NA|TRBV27
TGTGCCACCCAGCCCCAGGGAGCAGATACGCAGTATTTT
CATQPQGADTQYF
>many|TRBJ1-2|NA|TRBV12-3/TRBV12-4
TGTGCCAGCAGTTCCTACCGACAGTTCTATGGCTACACCTTC
CASSSYRQFYGYTF
>many|TRBJ2-1|TRBD2|TRBV20-1
TGCAGTGCTACTAACCTAGCGGGGAGCTCCTACAATGAGCAGTTCTTC
CSATNLAGSSYNEQFF
>many|TRBJ2-2|TRBD2|TRBV5-4
TGTGCCAGCAGCCCGGCGGGAGGGTCCGGCGGGGAGCTGTTTTTT
CASSPAGGSGGELFF
>many|TRBJ1-1|NA|TRBV5-1
TGCGCCAGCAGCTTGGGACAGAGTCTACCGAACACTGAAGCTTTCTTT
CASSLGQSLPNTEAFF
>many|TRBJ1-5|TRBD1|TRBV4-2
TGTGCCAGCAGCCAAGAAGTTGGCAGGGGGCCGGCTCAGCCCCAGCATTTT
CASSQEVGRGPAQPQHF
>many|TRBJ1-3|TRBD1|TRBV7-2
TGTGCCAGCAGCTTCCCAGGGACAGCCGGAAACACCATATATTTT
CASSFPGTAGNTIYF
>many|TRBJ2-5|NA|TRBV18
TGTGCCAGCTCACCCGAGGGAGAGACCCAGTACTTC
CASSPEGETQYF
>many|TRBJ1-4|NA|TRBV5-1
TGCGCCAGCAGCTTGCTTGGTACAACTAATGAAAAACTGTTTTTT
CASSLLGTTNEKLFF
>many|TRBJ1-1|NA|TRBV18
TGTGCCAGCTCTCCCGAGACAGTCATGAACACTGAAGCTTTCTTT
CASSPETVMNTEAFF
>many|TRBJ1-5|NA|TRBV7-9
TGTGCCAGCAGCTTTGGACAGTATCAGCCCCAGCATTTT
CASSFGQYQPQHF
>few|TRBJ2-1|NA|TRBV7-9
TGTGCCAGCAGCCATAACAGGGATCCCCACAATGAGCAGTTCTTC
CASSHNRDPHNEQFF
>many|TRBJ1-6|NA|TRBV7-6
TGTGCCAGCAGCCAAAGCCAGGGAAGCAATTCACCCCTCCACTTT
CASSQSQGSNSPLHF
>many|TRBJ1-5|NA|TRBV12-3/TRBV12-4
TGTGCCAGCAGTTCGCCGGGTGGGAGGGGAGACAATCAGCCCCAGCATTTT
CASSSPGGRGDNQPQHF
>many|TRBJ2-2|NA|TRBV5-4
TGTGCCAGCAGCGGCGGTATTGGGGCCGGGGAGCTGTTTTTT
CASSGGIGAGELFF
>many|TRBJ2-5|NA|TRBV20-1
TGCAGTGCTGCCGAGCCGGGACTTATAGAGACCCAGTACTTC
CSAAEPGLIETQYF
>many|TRBJ2-3|NA|TRBV7-3
TGTGCCAGCAGCTTAGACTATGGGAGTAGTAATACGCAGTATTTT
CASSLDYGSSNTQYF
>many|TRBJ2-1|TRBD2|TRBV7-9
TGTGCCAGCAGCTTCCGCACCCTACTAGCGGGGAGACCAGACAATGAGCAGTTCTTC
CASSFRTLLAGRPDNEQFF
>many|TRBJ2-2|NA|TRBV4-1
TGCGCCAGCAGCCAACCCCCCGGGACGGCGAACACCGGGGAGCTGTTTTTT
CASSQPPGTANTGELFF
>many|TRBJ2-2|TRBD1|TRBV27
TGTGCCAGCAGACACAGGGGACGGGCCGGGGAGCTGTTTTTT
CASRHRGRAGELFF